Given below is one TCR beta chain in context. Which antigen it targets is not known. The sample holds no much larger clone one base away, and base qualities are not on file. Other DNA sequences in this specimen translate into the identical CDR3. TCR CDR3 regions were amplified from genomic DNA by multiplex PCR using the deep immunoSEQ assay. Extracted genomic DNA from each cell subset was distributed evenly across all wells of several immunoSEQ 96-well plates, and each plate was treated as a replicate. For sorted subsets, around 200 ng genomic DNA, equal to 30,000 or so T cell genomes, was loaded into each replicate PCR. The purified libraries were quantified using a Qubit 3.0 fluorometer, sized with a Bioanalyzer 2100, and then quantified again using the KAPA Library Quantification kit. Every immunoSEQ 96-well plate was sequenced on a dedicated single-read 150-cycle Illumina NextSeq 550 flow cell. The authors' pipeline ran thus. The immunoSEQ output contained only junctional sequences without quality scores, so filtering could not match that applied to full-length reads. Sequences were annotated with PyIR, a Python wrapper for IgBLAST v1.9, and V/J genes and CDR3 were assigned using IMGT germline references. Reads were removed for weak V/J assignments (E-value above 1e-6), missing CDR3, stop codons, out-of-frame junctions, or ambiguous translated residues. V3J clonotypes were defined as sequences sharing an identical inferred V gene, J gene, and CDR3 amino acid sequence. The percentage overlap between two repertoires was calculated by dividing the number of shared unique clonotypes by the size of the smaller repertoire. Repertoire richness was assessed with RTK rarefaction, the Chao1 estimator, and Recon v2.1 estimates of unobserved clonotypes. For all TCRbeta clonotypes obtained by the gDNA method from several donors, generation probabilities were computed with OLGA. TCRdb provides this immuneACCESS table in a form limited to in-frame rearrangements. Some clones are lacking; in checked studies, under half of them reflect an unresolved V gene, and why the rest are absent is not known. The DNA was the basis for D and trimming; V, J and clone size are from that table. For this sample the table gives 2 million or so clones, of which around 96% were detected only once. The ten largest clonotypes hold about 1.1% of the sample.

The sample comes from a study of shared clonotypes between healthy human individuals (dated by TCRdb to the early 2020s). Study-level background: The cohort comprised two women and a few men aged 18 to 49 years. For each donor, three plates each were used for CD4 naive and CD4 memory, two plates were used for CD8 naive, and one plate was used for CD8 memory. Different laboratories and diverse techniques were used to prepare libraries and sequence TCR repertoires, to increase sequencing depth and limit assay-specific biases. To estimate repertoire size and how much clonotypes are shared between individuals, the study performed deep sequencing of blood TCR repertoires from 4 to 6 healthy adults. Each donor's leukapheresis produced roughly between roughly 0.85 and 10 billion PBMCs. Broader findings and caveats from the paper: Higher generation probabilities were observed for clonotypes shared by all four sorted-subset donors than for non-shared clonotypes. Because the study included a small number of donors, the genetic and exposure-history diversity represented was limited. Rarefaction of sorted-subset datasets indicated incomplete sequencing despite the large sequencing depth. Sharing across a few donors was observed for roughly 5% of naive CD4, over 3% of naive CD8, around 2.5% of memory CD4, and over 0.3% of memory CD8 clonotypes. Pairwise subsampling led to the expectation that sequencing depth would affect the degree of clonotype sharing among donors. Naive subsets generally had larger estimated clonotype richness than memory subsets. Only blood was sampled, and tissue TCR repertoires likely differ from those in blood.

There are 11 amino acids in the CDR3, from cysteine to phenylalanine inclusive. The kept DNA is CDR3 alone, 33 bases in frame from the first base. V loses 8 bases, J loses 1 base, and the germline ends lie 6 bases apart. Reading the germline V gene (reference sequence) gives CDR1 MNHEY and CDR2 SMNVEV. CD8 naive samples consisted of CD45RO-negative cells that were positively selected for CCR7, yielding a CD45RA+CCR7+ population without TemRA cells. Donors were healthy HIV-negative adults with no recently reported acute infections or vaccinations. Only Caucasian adults living in Nashville, Tennessee, USA were represented among the donors. After blood collection by leukapheresis, PBMCs were isolated using Ficoll-Histopaque density gradient centrifugation and then cryopreserved in the vapor phase of liquid nitrogen. Analytical flow cytometry was used to check the purity and quantity of each magnetically sorted T cell population. Each sorted fraction had its genomic DNA isolated and then quantified by UV absorbance on a Nanodrop 2000c.

This TCR came from a man between 18 and 35 years old in good health. Sequencing was performed on naive CD8+ T cells sorted from blood. The cell subset or site label corresponds to: CD45RA+CCR7+. This chain joins TRBV27 to TRBJ2-7, with no confidently assigned D gene. The nucleotides read TGTGCCAGCGGGGATTCCTACGAGCAGTACTTC. Its coded protein is CASGDSYEQYF.